The 28 T cell receptor beta chains in this list originate from one sample, sequenced in a study of CD8+CD57+ T cells in acquired aplastic anemia. TCR beta VDJ combinations and CDR3 sequences were profiled from genomic DNA. TCRdb called the reads again in MiXCR, with one record for every CDR3 protein. Of around 250,000 distinct CDR3 sequences in the sample, 45% to 70% were seen once. Sequenced sample: sorted CD4+, CD8+, or CD8+CD57+ T cells (not recorded which) from PBMCs. These receptors were collected from a human donor with severe aplastic anemia or a healthy control (not recorded which).

In this sample, this clonotype turned up many times. The V gene is TRBV7-8, the J gene TRBJ2-3, with 9 bases identical to TRBD1. Trimming at V came to 6 bases and at J to 1 base, leaving 14 bases not matched to a gene. The CDR3 totals 18 residues. CDR1 is SGHVS and CDR2 is FQNEAQ in the germline V gene. The CDR3 nucleotides read TGTGCCAGCAGTAACGGACAGGGGCGGGGGTTTGGCACAGATACGCAGTATTTT. This codes for CASSNGQGRGFGTDTQYF.

This clonotype was counted a single time. This chain links TRBV2 with TRBJ2-2; 8 positions match TRBD1. The CDR3 extends over 16 amino acids. Losses at the gene ends were 7 bases for V and 4 bases for J; bases not matched to a gene: 11. Germline CDR1 reads SNHLY; CDR2 reads FYNNEI. This CDR3 is CASTTTGGLLTGELFF. Written as DNA, the CDR3 is TGTGCCAGCACTACTACAGGGGGGCTACTCACCGGGGAGCTGTTTTTT.

V usage is TRBV7-9 and J usage is TRBJ2-3, with TRBD2 matching 13 bases. After removal of 4 bases from V and 1 base from J, the junction contained 8 bases not matched to a gene. Germline CDR1 is SEHNR and CDR2 is FQNEAQ (reference sequence). The CDR3 loop spans 18 amino acids. CDR3 in DNA: TGTGCCAGCAGCTCCCCACTAGCGGGGGGGCGGGGCACAGATACGCAGTATTTT. Its protein product is CASSSPLAGGRGTDTQYF.

This clonotype has only one observation. This chain uses TRBV20-1 with TRBJ2-7; tentative D call: TRBD2 (5 bases). The germline V and J ends were trimmed by 1 base and 3 bases, with 7 bases remaining between them. CDR3 size: 12 residues. The germline V gene encodes CDR1 DFQATT and CDR2 SNEGSKA (reference sequence). For the CDR3, the DNA is TGCAGTGCTAGAGGGACTGGCTACGAGCAGTACTTC. It translates to CSARGTGYEQYF.

This clonotype has at least ten counts. This sequence joins TRBV6-1 and TRBJ2-7; 7 bases are shared with TRBD1. Germline V lookup: CDR1 MNHNS, CDR2 SASEGT. The CDR3 loop spans 13 amino acids. V lost 7 bases to trimming and J lost 0 bases; unmatched junction nucleotides: 3. In DNA, the CDR3 is TGTGCCAGCATACGGGACAGCTCCTACGAGCAGTACTTC. This gives the protein CASIRDSSYEQYF.

Worth noting for this clonotype: This may be a read error, as it is one base from a much larger clone. The rearrangement joins TRBV6-1 to TRBJ1-4, with a tentative D call TRBD1 (5 bases). Germline lookup yields CDR1 MNHNS and CDR2 SASEGT. The germline V and J ends were trimmed by 8 bases and 5 bases, with 12 bases remaining between them. The CDR3 runs to 13 residues. CDR3 nucleotides: TGTGCCAGCCCCTATTGGGGCAATGAAAAACTGTTTTTT. Its translation is CASPYWGNEKLFF.

V is TRBV7-9 and J is TRBJ2-1; no clear D gene. The germline V and J ends were trimmed by 4 bases and 5 bases, with 6 bases remaining between them. From germline, CDR1 is SEHNR and CDR2 FQNEAQ (reference sequence). The CDR3 runs 12 residues. The CDR3: CASSSGHNEQFF. CDR3 nucleotides: TGTGCCAGCAGCTCCGGGCACAATGAGCAGTTCTTC.

The chain is built from TRBV7-3 and TRBJ2-7, with D maybe TRBD1 (6 bases). Trimming pared 6 bases from V and 2 bases from J, leaving 14 bases between. CDR3 size: 14 residues. Germline assignment: CDR1 SGHTA and CDR2 FQGTGA. The CDR3 region is CASSFGEGAYEQYF. The CDR3 DNA is TGTGCCAGCAGTTTCGGTGAGGGGGCCTACGAGCAGTACTTC.

The V call is TRBV9, the J call TRBJ1-1; D gene ambiguous. V shed 0 bases and J shed 0 bases, with 9 bases lying between them. The CDR3 runs to 15 residues. Germline lookup yields CDR1 SGDLS and CDR2 YYNGEE. The CDR3 sequence is CASSVEPGMNTEAFF. In DNA, the CDR3 is TGTGCCAGCAGCGTAGAACCGGGGATGAACACTGAAGCTTTCTTT.

This clonotype was counted many times. The chain joins TRBV9 to TRBJ2-1, with TRBD1 as a possible D gene (6 bases). The CDR3 contains 16 residues. Trimming left V 5 bases short and J 0 bases short, with 15 bases between. In germline, CDR1 is SGDLS, CDR2 YYNGEE. Here the CDR3 reads CASSSSGDSSYNEQFF. CDR3 sequence (DNA): TGTGCCAGCAGTAGTTCAGGGGATTCCTCCTACAATGAGCAGTTCTTC.

The chain combines TRBV28 with TRBJ1-2; 9 nucleotides line up with TRBD1. Unmatched junction bases numbered 6, after V lost 8 bases and J lost 5 bases. CDR1 and CDR2 from the germline V gene are MDHEN and SYDVKM. The CDR3 sequence is 13 residues long. The CDR3 loop is CASGQGQGYGYTF. CDR3 DNA sequence: TGTGCCAGCGGACAAGGACAGGGGTATGGCTACACCTTC.

Here the CDR3 reads CASSLNQARDEQYF. The CDR3 nucleotides are TGTGCCAGCAGCTTAAATCAGGCGAGGGACGAGCAGTACTTC. The chain joins TRBV7-6 to TRBJ2-7, with D possibly being TRBD2 (5 bases). V lost 2 bases and J 5 bases, leaving 13 bases between the germline ends. The CDR3 consists of 14 residues. The V gene's germline CDR1 is SGHVS and CDR2 FNYEAQ.

This sequence joins TRBV20-1 and TRBJ2-1; perhaps TRBD2 as D (6 bases). The CDR3 is 16 residues long. V shed 2 bases and J shed 2 bases, with 16 bases lying between them. Germline values: CDR1 DFQATT, CDR2 SNEGSKA (reference sequence). The chain's CDR3 is CSARSLLGLTYNEQFF. The CDR3 coding sequence is TGCAGTGCTAGAAGTCTTTTGGGACTTACCTACAATGAGCAGTTCTTC.

This clonotype was observed at least ten times. The J gene is TRBJ1-6, the V gene TRBV7-3; TRBD1 might be the D (6 bases). The V end was cut by 5 bases, the J end by 7 bases, with 12 bases between. The CDR3 length is 14 residues. Germline V CDR1 and CDR2: SGHTA, FQGTGA. The CDR3 protein is CASSAGQTNSPLHF. Written as DNA, the CDR3 is TGTGCCAGCAGCGCCGGACAGACCAATTCACCCCTCCACTTT.

This clonotype was seen repeatedly, ten times or more. The chain couples TRBV3-1 to TRBJ2-7; 7 bases fit TRBD2. With 1 base clipped from V and 6 bases from J, the junction kept 6 bases outside the gene matches. CDR1 is LGHDT and CDR2 is YNNKEL in the germline V gene (reference sequence). This CDR3 is 14 amino acids long. CDR3 protein: CASSQAGGVGEQYF. For the CDR3, the DNA is TGTGCCAGCAGCCAAGCTGGGGGGGTGGGCGAGCAGTACTTC.

This chain uses TRBV19 with TRBJ1-1; D gene ambiguous. V was cut by 5 bases and J by 0 bases, with 10 bases left in between. CDR3 size: 14 residues. The germline V gene has CDR1 LNHDA and CDR2 SQIVND (reference sequence). The CDR3: CASSFNALNTEAFF. The CDR3 nucleotides are TGTGCCAGTAGTTTCAACGCATTGAACACTGAAGCTTTCTTT. The full variable domain, with the rest looked up from reference TRBV19 and TRBJ1-1, is DGGITQSPKYLFRKEGQNVTLSCEQNLNHDAMYWYRQDPGQGLRLIYYSQIVNDFQKGDIAEGYSVSREKKESFPLTVTSAQKNPTAFYLCASSFNALNTEAFFGQGTRLTVV.

This clonotype has at least ten counts. The chain joins TRBV19 to TRBJ1-5; 8 bases map to TRBD1. Trimming removed 4 bases from V and 4 bases from J; junction bases left unmatched: 6. Looked up from germline, CDR1 is LNHDA and CDR2 is SQIVND (reference sequence). There are 15 residues in the CDR3. CDR3 sequence: CASSNWDRTNQPQHF. CDR3 sequence (DNA): TGTGCCAGTAGTAACTGGGACAGGACGAATCAGCCCCAGCATTTT.

This clonotype was observed at least ten times. The chain couples TRBV6-6 to TRBJ2-7; a possible D gene is TRBD1 (6 bases). This CDR3 is 12 amino acids long. The V end lost 5 bases, the J end lost 7 bases, and 12 bases lay between the germline ends. Germline-derived CDR1 and CDR2 are MNHNY and SVGAGI (reference sequence). The CDR3 region has the DNA TGTGCCAGCAGTCACAGGGAAGGTGAGCAGTACTTC. Protein sequence: CASSHREGEQYF.

This chain uses TRBV7-9 with TRBJ2-5; 10 nucleotides align to TRBD2. The CDR3 is 16 amino acids. With V trimmed by 4 bases and J by 4 bases, 9 bases remained unmatched. Germline assignment: CDR1 SEHNR and CDR2 FQNEAQ (reference sequence). CDR3 loop: CASSYGIAGGRETQYF. In DNA form, the CDR3 reads TGTGCCAGCAGCTACGGGATAGCGGGGGGCCGAGAGACCCAGTACTTC.

The chain links TRBV7-8 to TRBJ2-3, with D uncertain. The CDR3 contains 13 residues. Deletions cut 5 bases from V and 6 bases from J, with 12 bases between. Germline V gives CDR1 SGHVS, CDR2 FQNEAQ. The CDR3 loop is CASSQYPEDTQYF. In DNA form, the CDR3 reads TGTGCCAGCAGCCAGTACCCCGAGGATACGCAGTATTTT.

The CDR3: CSARDAGLSSYGYTF. The CDR3 DNA reads as TGCAGTGCTAGAGATGCGGGACTTTCGAGCTATGGCTACACCTTC. This chain connects TRBV20-1 to TRBJ1-2; D perhaps matches TRBD1 (5 bases). The CDR3 extends over 15 amino acids. CDR1 DFQATT and CDR2 SNEGSKA come from the germline V gene (reference sequence). V shed 0 bases and J shed 4 bases, with 15 bases lying between them.

In this sample, this clonotype turned up many times. The CDR3 reads CASSARASGGIGTQYF. The CDR3 DNA sequence: TGTGCCAGCAGCGCCCGGGCTAGCGGGGGGATTGGGACCCAGTACTTC. The chain links TRBV7-2 to TRBJ2-5; 11 bases line up with TRBD2. The CDR3 is 16 residues long. V shed 5 bases, J shed 7 bases, and the junction held 12 bases outside the gene matches. Germline CDR1 is SGHTA and CDR2 is FQGNSA.

The gene calls are TRBV25-1 and TRBJ1-4, with unresolved D. The V gene lost 0 bases and the J gene lost 2 bases, with 7 bases spanning the gap. CDR1 and CDR2 from the germline V gene are MGHDK and SYGVNS. This CDR3 is 15 amino acids long. The CDR3 DNA reads TGTGCCAGCAGTGAATATAGGAACACTAATGAAAAACTGTTTTTT. Its protein product is CASSEYRNTNEKLFF. Drawing the rest from reference TRBV25-1 and TRBJ1-4, the complete variable domain is EADIYQTPRYLVIGTGKKITLECSQTMGHDKMYWYQQDPGMELHLIHYSYGVNSTEKGDLSSESTVSRIRTEHFPLTLESARPSHTSQYLCASSEYRNTNEKLFFGSGTQLSVL.

This clonotype was picked up many times. V usage is TRBV7-9 and J usage is TRBJ1-1, with unresolved D. CDR3 size: 14 residues. Germline CDR1 and CDR2: SEHNR and FQNEAQ (reference sequence). Trimming took off 2 bases at V and 6 bases at J, with 13 bases between the two ends. CDR3 sequence reads: CASSLKAPVAEAFF. The CDR3 DNA reads TGTGCCAGCAGCTTAAAGGCCCCGGTCGCTGAAGCTTTCTTT.

The chain recombines TRBV15 with TRBJ2-1; 8 nucleotides agree with TRBD2. The CDR3 contains 14 residues. Germline CDR1 and CDR2: LNHNV and YYDKDF (reference sequence). The trim removed 5 bases at V and 4 bases at J, leaving 4 bases unmatched. The CDR3, as DNA: TGTGCCACCAGCCACCGGGGGGGTTACAATGAGCAGTTCTTC. This gives the protein CATSHRGGYNEQFF.

This CDR3 is CASSVGTTREQYF. The CDR3 bases are TGTGCCAGCAGTGTTGGGACCACTCGTGAGCAGTACTTC. The V gene is TRBV2, the J gene TRBJ2-7; D tentatively fits TRBD1 or TRBD2 (5 bases each). Germline-derived CDR1 and CDR2 are SNHLY and FYNNEI. The CDR3 runs to 13 residues. Trimming pared 4 bases from V and 7 bases from J, leaving 14 bases between.

This clonotype was counted a few times. The chain employs TRBV7-2 and TRBJ2-5, with TRBD2 identical over 9 bases. This CDR3 spans 14 amino acids. Germline CDR1 and CDR2: SGHTA and FQGNSA. The J segment lost 4 bases and the V segment lost 5 bases, leaving 5 bases of the junction unmatched. The CDR3 reads CASSPQLAGETQYF. The CDR3 DNA follows: TGTGCCAGCAGCCCTCAACTAGCGGGAGAGACCCAGTACTTC.

This chain connects TRBV30 to TRBJ2-5; D is perhaps TRBD1 or TRBD2 (5 bases each). This CDR3 is built from 17 residues. The germline V gene has CDR1 GTSNPN and CDR2 SVGIG (reference sequence). Between the trimmed V and J ends, which lost 0 bases and 5 bases, there was a span of 22 bases. In nucleotides, the CDR3 is TGTGCCTGGAGTGTTGGGTTGAGGGGAACCCCTCCGGAGACCCAGTACTTC. It specifies CAWSVGLRGTPPETQYF.